A selection of T cell receptor beta chains follows, all from one sample in a study of blood T cell repertoires in COVID-19. Clones were read by immunoSEQ multiplex PCR, and TCRdb kept only the in-frame ones, dropping some. The sample lists tens of thousands of clones, 75% to 90% occurring once. The sample comprised peripheral blood. The receptors shown here come from a male donor with acute or convalescent COVID-19. CDR3s include the opening cysteine and the closing phenylalanine or tryptophan. Fields, in order: J gene, V gene, clone size, D gene, CDR3 DNA, CDR3 protein. The D gene is left open where the match is weak. Only some rows state a clone size, as once, few, many or a class for expanded clones.

>TRBJ1-6|TRBV6-5|-|-
TGTGCCAGCAATTCGCAGCGTGGGTCACCCCTCCACTTT
CASNSQRGSPLHF
>TRBJ1-5|TRBV19|-|TRBD1
TGTGCCAGTAGTGTAACAGGGGGCAATCAGCCCCAGCATTTT
CASSVTGGNQPQHF
>TRBJ2-7|TRBV6-5|once|-
TGTGCCAGCAGACCACTAGGGCCGGGTTCCTACGAGCAGTACTTC
CASRPLGPGSYEQYF
>TRBJ1-6|TRBV3-1/TRBV3-2|few|-
TGTGCCAGCAGCCAAGAAACAGGAGCTAATAATTCACCCCTCCACTTT
CASSQETGANNSPLHF
>TRBJ2-3|TRBV18|-|TRBD2
TGTGCCAGCTCACCATCGGCTAGCGGGGGGACAGATACGCAGTATTTT
CASSPSASGGTDTQYF
>TRBJ2-3|TRBV20-1|-|TRBD2
TGTAGTGCTAGTATTAGCGGGGGGGATTATGGAGATACGCAGTATTTT
CSASISGGDYGDTQYF
>TRBJ2-7|TRBV2|-|TRBD1
TGTGCCAGCAGCCCTACGGGACAGGGAGAGTACGAGCAGTACTTC
CASSPTGQGEYEQYF
>TRBJ1-2|TRBV19|-|TRBD1
TGTGCCAGTACTGCGACAGGGAACAACTATGGCTACACCTTC
CASTATGNNYGYTF
>TRBJ2-1|TRBV30|-|TRBD2
TGTGCCTGGGGGAAAGGGACTAGCGGGTACAATGAGCAGTTCTTC
CAWGKGTSGYNEQFF
>TRBJ2-2|TRBV5-1|-|TRBD1
TGCGCCAGCAGCAGTCACAGGGGAACCGGGGAGCTGTTTTTT
CASSSHRGTGELFF
>TRBJ1-6|TRBV6-5|few|-
TGTGCCAGCAGTTCTGAGAGCGGCTATTCACCCCTCCACTTT
CASSSESGYSPLHF
>TRBJ2-7|TRBV5-6|-|-
TGTGCCAGCAGCTTGCTTGCAGGTACCTACGAGCAGTACTTC
CASSLLAGTYEQYF
>TRBJ1-4|TRBV19|few|TRBD1
TGTGCCAGTAGTGACGGAAGCGGACAGGGAAATGAAAAACTGTTTTTT
CASSDGSGQGNEKLFF
>TRBJ1-5|TRBV19|-|-
TGTGCCAGTAGTATAGGAGTCAAGGCTGGAGGGGCTCAGCCCCAGCATTTT
CASSIGVKAGGAQPQHF
>TRBJ2-7|TRBV3-1/TRBV3-2|-|-
TGTGCCAGCAGCCAAGGCAGACATTTATACGAGCAGTACTTC
CASSQGRHLYEQYF
>TRBJ2-7|TRBV7-9|-|TRBD1
TGTGCCAGCAGCTTAGAAAGCACCGGACAGGGGAACGAGCAGTACTTC
CASSLESTGQGNEQYF
>TRBJ2-4|TRBV20-1|-|-
TGCAGTGTCAGGGTAAACATTCAGTACTTC
CSVRVNIQYF
>TRBJ2-1|TRBV7-6|-|TRBD1
TGTGCCAGCAGCTCCGGACAGGGCAGGGACGAGCAGTTCTTC
CASSSGQGRDEQFF
>TRBJ2-1|TRBV9|few|-
TGTGCCAGCAGCGTAGAACAGGCGTCCTACAATGAGCAGTTCTTC
CASSVEQASYNEQFF
>TRBJ1-6|TRBV5-1|-|TRBD1
TGCGCCAGCAGCGTAGGACAGGGTAATTCACCCCTCCACTTT
CASSVGQGNSPLHF
>TRBJ2-7|TRBV19|-|TRBD2
TGTGCCAGTAGTGCGGGGGGTCCGGGCCACGAGCAGTACTTC
CASSAGGPGHEQYF
>TRBJ1-1|TRBV14|-|-
TGTGCCAGCAGCCTGGGCCTTAGGGGCACTGAAGCTTTCTTT
CASSLGLRGTEAFF
>TRBJ1-2|TRBV7-8|-|-
TGTGCCAGCAGCTTAGCGAATCCTGCGGGGGGCTACACCTTC
CASSLANPAGGYTF
>TRBJ2-2|TRBV9|-|-
TGTGCCAGCAGCGTAGCTTGGGGGGCCGGGGAGCTGTTTTTT
CASSVAWGAGELFF
>TRBJ1-1|TRBV2|-|TRBD1
TGTGCCAGCGGCAATAATCAGGGGGCCATCACTGAAGCTTTCTTT
CASGNNQGAITEAFF
>TRBJ1-2|TRBV19|-|-
TGTGCCAGTAGTATAATAACAGGAAACTATGGCTACACCTTC
CASSIITGNYGYTF
>TRBJ1-1|TRBV5-1|few|-
TGCGCCAGCAGTACGGGGGAAATGACTGAAGCTTTCTTT
CASSTGEMTEAFF
>TRBJ1-5|TRBV6-6|-|TRBD1
TGTGCCAGCAGTCGACAGGGTAGCAATCAGCCCCAGCATTTT
CASSRQGSNQPQHF
>TRBJ1-2|TRBV10-3|-|TRBD1
TGTGCCATCAGTGAAGGACAGGACCATGGCTACACCTTC
CAISEGQDHGYTF
>TRBJ1-2|TRBV2|-|TRBD1
TGTGCCAGCAGTGCTGGGACAGGCCTTCGCGGCTACACCTTC
CASSAGTGLRGYTF
>TRBJ1-1|TRBV28|-|-
TGTGCCAGCAGACAGACTTCGGGAGGCCAAGAAGCTTTCTTT
CASRQTSGGQEAFF
>TRBJ2-1|TRBV5-4|-|-
TGTGCCAGCAGCTTGGCCTTGTTAGAGTCCTACAATGAGCAGTTCTTC
CASSLALLESYNEQFF
>TRBJ1-6|TRBV28|few|TRBD1
TGTGCCAGCAGACGCGGGACAGGGTCCCCCCTCCACTTT
CASRRGTGSPLHF
>TRBJ2-5|TRBV5-1|-|TRBD2
TGCGCCAGCAGCACCCCTAGCGGACAACGGGAAGAGACCCAGTACTTC
CASSTPSGQREETQYF
>TRBJ2-3|TRBV2|-|-
TGTGCCAGCAGTGTACTCCCCCCAGAGGTGGAGTATTTT
CASSVLPPEVEYF
>TRBJ2-3|TRBV6-2/TRBV6-3|medium-sized|TRBD1
TGTGCCAGCAGTTACCAGGACAGGGAGACAGATACGCAGTATTTT
CASSYQDRETDTQYF
>TRBJ2-7|TRBV6-6|-|TRBD1
TGTGCCAGCAGTTATCTCCCTGGGACAGACCACCGCTTGTACTTC
CASSYLPGTDHRLYF
>TRBJ2-7|TRBV27|-|-
TGTGCCAGCAGTTATTCGTCCCCCCGCAGGGGTCTCCACGAGCAGTACTTC
CASSYSSPRRGLHEQYF
>TRBJ1-1|TRBV29-1|-|TRBD1
TGCAGCGTAAACAGGGGAGTAGGCACTGAAGCTTTCTTT
CSVNRGVGTEAFF
>TRBJ2-7|TRBV12-3/TRBV12-4|-|-
TGTGCCAGCAGAGCTACGCATGAGGGCGAGCAGTACTTC
CASRATHEGEQYF